Described below is a single T cell receptor beta chain sequence and its context. The table came from immunoSEQ multiplex PCR; TCRdb's copy has only in-frame clones and leaves some out. The sample lists 80,000 to 95,000 clones; roughly 79% were seen once. Trimming at V came to 1 base and at J to 3 bases, leaving 2 bases not matched to a gene. The CDR3 totals 17 residues. Germline V gene sequence: CDR1 SGHTA, CDR2 FQGTGA. These data belong to a study of blood T cell repertoires in COVID-19. Sequencing was carried out using peripheral blood. The TCR was taken from a man at least 80 years old with acute or convalescent COVID-19. The rearrangement joins TRBV7-3 to TRBJ2-1; 14 bases are a match to TRBD2. This CDR3 is CASSLIGTSGSYNEQFF. The CDR3 nucleotides read TGTGCCAGCAGCTTAATTGGGACTAGCGGGAGCTACAATGAGCAGTTCTTC.